A single sample is the source of the 8 T cell receptor beta chains below, sequenced in a study of T-cell memory formation after mild COVID-19. TCRdb ran MiXCR on the 5' RACE reads and lists one entry per CDR3 protein. Of over 250,000 distinct CDR3 sequences detected, approximately 15% appear once; the ten largest clones hold 22%. Sequencing was performed on PBMCs or a T cell subset sorted from them (not recorded which). The receptors derive from a man between 18 and 35 years old who had mild COVID-19 (a few samples of this study predate the infection). Cell type and time point are not known.

This clonotype is a singleton in its sample. The chain carries TRBV5-1 and TRBJ2-5; D may correspond to TRBD1 or TRBD2 (5 bases each). CDR3 length equals 16 residues. V was pared by 5 bases and J by 2 bases, with 19 bases between. CDR1 and CDR2 (germline): SGHRS, YFSETQ. CDR3 in DNA: TGCGCCAGCAGTTGGGACCGCCGGACCATTCAAGAGACCCAGTACTTC. Translated, it gives CASSWDRRTIQETQYF.

This chain links TRBV29-1 with TRBJ1-1, with D hard to call. Trimming took off 2 bases at V and 0 bases at J, with 10 bases between the two ends. In germline, CDR1 is SQVTM, CDR2 ANQGSEA. CDR3 length equals 14 residues. CDR3 in amino acids: CSVELAGLNTEAFF. The CDR3 DNA reads TGCAGCGTTGAACTTGCGGGTCTGAACACTGAAGCTTTCTTT.

This clonotype was picked up a small number of times. The chain combines TRBV7-9 with TRBJ2-3, with 10 bases that match TRBD2. Trimming removed 1 base from V and 4 bases from J; junction bases left unmatched: 8. The CDR3 is 17 residues long. Germline V gives CDR1 SEHNR, CDR2 FQNEAQ (reference sequence). CDR3 region: CASSLDLAGVGSDTQYF. CDR3 nucleotides: TGTGCCAGCAGCTTAGACCTAGCGGGGGTTGGGTCAGATACGCAGTATTTT.

This clonotype was counted a few times. A much larger clone differs from this one at a single base, so this may be a read error. The V gene is TRBV6-6, the J gene TRBJ2-3; D not resolved. The CDR3 contains 14 residues. Looked up from germline, CDR1 is MNHNY and CDR2 is SVGAGI (reference sequence). V was trimmed by 2 bases and J by 0 bases, leaving 6 bases between them. CDR3 residues: CASSYGISTDTQYF. CDR3 nucleotides: TGTGCCAGCAGTTACGGGATTAGCACAGATACGCAGTATTTT.

This clonotype was observed at least ten times. The chain links TRBV4-3 to TRBJ2-6; D perhaps matches TRBD1 (6 bases). The V and J ends lost 3 bases and 0 bases respectively, with 9 bases between them. This CDR3 is built from 16 residues. The V gene's germline CDR1 is LGHNA and CDR2 YSLEER. The CDR3 is CASSQDSPSGANVLTF. In DNA form, the CDR3 reads TGCGCCAGCAGCCAGGACAGTCCCTCTGGGGCCAACGTCCTGACTTTC.

This clonotype was seen at least ten times. The gene calls are TRBV10-3 and TRBJ1-1; 7 bases align to TRBD1. Trimming at V came to 7 bases and at J to 2 bases, leaving 10 bases not matched to a gene. Germline CDR1 reads ENHRY; CDR2 reads SYGVKD. The length of the CDR3 is 15 residues. CDR3 residues: CAIMGAGGRNTEAFF. For the CDR3, the DNA is TGTGCCATCATGGGGGCAGGGGGAAGAAACACTGAAGCTTTCTTT.

The CDR3 loop is CASSQVARGADGYTF. The CDR3 DNA sequence: TGCGCCAGCAGCCAGGTGGCACGGGGCGCGGATGGCTACACCTTC. The chain uses TRBV4-1 and TRBJ1-2; D might be TRBD1 (5 bases). Trimming stripped 3 bases from V and 6 bases from J, with 17 bases between. The CDR3 consists of 15 residues. Germline loops: CDR1 MGHRA, CDR2 YSYEKL.

This clonotype has just a few counts. The chain combines TRBV12-3 or TRBV12-4 with TRBJ1-1; D not resolved. The CDR3 is 13 amino acids. The germline V and J ends were trimmed by 7 bases and 1 base, with 10 bases remaining between them. The CDR3 DNA follows: TGTGCCAGCACGGTGGTCTGGAACACTGAAGCTTTCTTT. Translated, it gives CASTVVWNTEAFF.